The 20 T cell receptor beta chains below all came from one sample that was sequenced in a study of regulatory T cells in long-lasting Graves disease. Arm-PCR with iRepertoire HTBI primers amplified the CDR3 regions for these TCR beta libraries. TCRdb passed the multiplex PCR reads through MiXCR, listing each CDR3 protein once. This table has 450,000 to 700,000 distinct CDR3 sequences, approximately 13% appearing once. The time point is: newly diagnosed GD, antithyroid drugs for less than 3 months. PBMC-derived RNA was used for the TCR library. In addition, the sample was reused for a study of T cells in Graves' hyperthyroidism and ophthalmopathy.

The sequenced sample was peripheral blood mononuclear cells (PBMCs), obtained at new diagnosis, from a patient treated with antithyroid drugs. The receptors were sampled from a man under 40 with Graves disease.

This clonotype occurred a few times. This sequence joins TRBV30 and TRBJ2-4, with D uncertain. The CDR3 is 14 amino acids. V lost 3 bases, J lost 1 base, and 10 bases lay in between. CDR1 is GTSNPN and CDR2 is SVGIG in the germline V gene (reference sequence). CDR3 bases: TGTGCCTGGAGGGCTGGGGTGGCCAAAAACATTCAGTACTTC. This codes for CAWRAGVAKNIQYF. Supplemented by reference TRBV30 and TRBJ2-4, the full variable domain reads SQTIHQWPATLVQPVGSPLSLECTVEGTSNPNLYWYRQAAGRGLQLLFYSVGIGQISSEVPQNLSASRPQDRQFILSSKKLLLSDSGFYLCAWRAGVAKNIQYFGAGTRLSVL.

A word on this clonotype: One base away lies a much larger clone, so this may be a sequencing read error. V gene TRBV29-1 combines with J gene TRBJ2-1; 8 nucleotides agree with TRBD1. This CDR3 spans 12 amino acids. CDR1 SQVTM and CDR2 ANQGSEA come from the germline V gene. CDR3: CGVDPQGAEQFF. The CDR3 DNA follows: TGCGGCGTTGACCCCCAGGGGGCTGAGCAGTTCTTC.

This clonotype appeared a few times. This sequence may be a read error, since a much larger clone differs from it by one base. The rearrangement joins TRBV5-1 to TRBJ1-1; D gene ambiguous. The germline gives CDR1 SGHRS, CDR2 YFSETQ. This CDR3 spans 14 amino acids. CDR3 sequence reads: CASSLVAGTTEASF. As DNA, the CDR3 is TGCGCCAGCAGCTTGGTCGCGGGAACAACTGAAGCTTCCTTT.

This clonotype was seen only a few times. The CDR3 DNA reads as TGTGCCAGTAGTATCCGCGGGAGTACGGATACGCAGTATTTT. It is translated as CASSIRGSTDTQYF. The chain is built from TRBV19 and TRBJ2-3; TRBD2 aligns across 7 bases. With V trimmed by 3 bases and J by 6 bases, 6 bases remained unmatched. The germline gives CDR1 LNHDA, CDR2 SQIVND (reference sequence). This CDR3 spans 14 amino acids. The entire variable domain, with the rest obtained from reference TRBV19 and TRBJ2-3, is as follows: DGGITQSPKYLFRKEGQNVTLSCEQNLNHDAMYWYRQDPGQGLRLIYYSQIVNDFQKGDIAEGYSVSREKKESFPLTVTSAQKNPTAFYLCASSIRGSTDTQYFGPGTRLTVL.

Many counts were recorded for this clonotype. This chain links TRBV19 with TRBJ2-7, with D hard to call. The V gene lost 3 bases and the J gene lost 4 bases, with 13 bases spanning the gap. CDR3 length: 14 residues. Germline values: CDR1 LNHDA, CDR2 SQIVND (reference sequence). The CDR3 region has the DNA TGTGCCAGTAGTATCAACTTCGGGCTGTACGAGCAGTACTTC. Translating it yields CASSINFGLYEQYF.

The table lists this clonotype with a few counts. The V gene is TRBV20-1, the J gene TRBJ1-5; unclear D gene. The germline V gene encodes CDR1 DFQATT and CDR2 SNEGSKA (reference sequence). This CDR3 contains 12 residues. Between the trimmed V and J ends, which lost 7 bases and 0 bases, there was a span of 7 bases. Written as DNA, the CDR3 is TGCAGTGGCCAGGATAGCAATCAGCCCCAGCATTTT. It specifies CSGQDSNQPQHF.

A remark on this clonotype: Given a much more abundant clone one base away, this may be a read error. This chain links TRBV6-2 or TRBV6-3 with TRBJ2-7; 7 bases fit TRBD1. The CDR3 has 16 residues. The germline V gene has CDR1 MNHEY and CDR2 SVGEGT. V gave up 1 base and J gave up 8 bases; unmatched junction bases: 14. The CDR3 spells CASSYYPTGESGKQYF. DNA for the CDR3: TGTGCCAGCAGTTACTACCCCACAGGGGAATCTGGCAAGCAGTACTTC.

This clonotype was recorded many times. The J gene is TRBJ1-2, the V gene TRBV18; D call uncertain. The CDR3 loop spans 16 amino acids. CDR1 and CDR2 from the germline V gene are KGHSH and LQKENI. Trimming left V 3 bases short and J 4 bases short, with 18 bases between. The CDR3 loop is CASSPLYFRRPYGYTF. The CDR3 bases are TGTGCCAGCTCACCGCTTTACTTCAGGCGACCCTATGGCTACACCTTC.

This clonotype appeared a few times. V is TRBV19 and J is TRBJ2-2; D is unclear. The CDR3 runs to 14 residues. Germline CDR1 LNHDA, CDR2 SQIVND (reference sequence). Trimming took off 4 bases at V and 4 bases at J, with 10 bases between the two ends. This CDR3 reads CASSSLGFTGELFF. The CDR3 DNA reads as TGTGCCAGTAGTAGTCTAGGTTTCACCGGGGAGCTGTTTTTT.

This clonotype was found many times. J is TRBJ1-1 and V is TRBV6-1, with D unclear. From germline, CDR1 is MNHNS and CDR2 SASEGT. V dropped 4 bases and J dropped 5 bases, with 5 bases sitting between them. This CDR3 contains 11 residues. This CDR3 is CASSGGTEAFF. The CDR3 DNA reads TGTGCCAGCAGTGGCGGAACTGAAGCTTTCTTT.

The chain has TRBV25-1 and TRBJ1-1; maybe TRBD1 (6 bases). The CDR3 is 14 amino acids. Germline V gene sequence: CDR1 MGHDK, CDR2 SYGVNS. V lost 4 bases and J lost 5, with 14 bases in between. CDR3 sequence: CASSVSGVRTEAFF. The CDR3 DNA sequence: TGTGCCAGCAGTGTGTCAGGGGTGAGGACTGAAGCTTTCTTT.

At least ten counts were recorded for this clonotype. The gene calls are TRBV11-2 and TRBJ2-1, with D perhaps TRBD2 (5 bases). The CDR3 length is 16 residues. Germline V gene lookup returns CDR1 SGHAT and CDR2 FQNNGV. Trimming pared 3 bases from V and 0 bases from J, leaving 12 bases between. The CDR3 loop reads CASSLRVPFSYNEQFF. The CDR3 DNA is TGTGCCAGCAGCTTGAGGGTGCCCTTCTCCTACAATGAGCAGTTCTTC.

This clonotype was seen only a few times. The V and J genes are TRBV3-1 and TRBJ1-1; the D gene is possibly TRBD1 (5 bases). The germline V and J ends were trimmed by 3 bases and 7 bases, with 15 bases remaining between them. This CDR3 contains 14 residues. Germline CDR1 is LGHDT and CDR2 is YNNKEL (reference sequence). This CDR3 reads CASSQGWGVGEAFF. DNA of the CDR3: TGTGCCAGCAGCCAGGGGTGGGGGGTAGGTGAAGCTTTCTTT.

In its sample, this clonotype was seen many times. The rearrangement joins TRBV2 to TRBJ1-5, with a tentative D call TRBD1 (6 bases). V lost 7 bases and J lost 9, with 19 bases in between. From germline, CDR1 is SNHLY and CDR2 FYNNEI. This CDR3 has 14 amino acids. The CDR3 bases are TGTGCCAGCACTGGGACAAGGGCGGGGAGGCCCCAGCATTTT. Protein sequence: CASTGTRAGRPQHF.

This clonotype was picked up many times. The gene calls are TRBV11-2 and TRBJ2-1; unclear D gene. The CDR3 loop spans 12 amino acids. Trimming took off 3 bases at V and 8 bases at J, with 8 bases between the two ends. Germline lookup yields CDR1 SGHAT and CDR2 FQNNGV. The chain's CDR3 is CASSFASDEQFF. The CDR3 DNA follows: TGTGCCAGCAGCTTCGCGTCCGATGAGCAGTTCTTC.

This clonotype was found many times. CDR3 DNA sequence: TGTGCCACCAGTGACTCACCCTCGGCGGGCTACACCTTC. Translation gives CATSDSPSAGYTF. The V and J genes are TRBV24-1 and TRBJ1-2; no definite D call. V lost 4 bases and J 8 bases, leaving 13 bases between the germline ends. The length of the CDR3 is 13 residues. Germline values: CDR1 KGHDR, CDR2 SFDVKD.

At least ten counts were recorded for this clonotype. The gene calls are TRBV24-1 and TRBJ1-4, with D unclear. The germline V gene encodes CDR1 KGHDR and CDR2 SFDVKD. Trimming took off 5 bases at V and 4 bases at J, with 7 bases between the two ends. The CDR3 is 13 amino acids. Here the CDR3 DNA reads TGTGCCACCAGTGGACGGAATAATGAAAAACTGTTTTTT. Translation gives CATSGRNNEKLFF.

This clonotype was seen many times. The chain has TRBV27 and TRBJ1-1; D possibly corresponds to TRBD1 (6 bases). CDR3 length equals 14 residues. Germline V lookup: CDR1 MNHEY, CDR2 SMNVEV (reference sequence). V lost 5 bases to trimming and J lost 4 bases, with 14 bases between them. This CDR3 is CASSRGDTGTEAFF. The CDR3 DNA reads TGTGCCAGCAGTCGGGGGGACACGGGCACTGAAGCTTTCTTT.

This clonotype has ten or more counts. V and J are TRBV7-2 and TRBJ2-1, with D unclear. The CDR3 runs 14 residues. Trimming pared 5 bases from V and 5 bases from J, leaving 13 bases between. The germline gives CDR1 SGHTA, CDR2 FQGNSA. The CDR3, as DNA: TGTGCCAGCAGCGAAGTCGGGCGGAACAATGAGCAGTTCTTC. It is translated as CASSEVGRNNEQFF. Together with reference TRBV7-2 and TRBJ2-1, the CDR3 gives the full variable domain: GAGVSQSPSNKVTEKGKDVELRCDPISGHTALYWYRQSLGQGLEFLIYFQGNSAPDKSGLPSDRFSAERTGGSVSTLTIQRTQQEDSAVYLCASSEVGRNNEQFFGPGTRLTVL.

At least ten counts were recorded for this clonotype. V is TRBV6-9 and J is TRBJ1-5, with a possible D match to TRBD1 (5 bases). V was pared by 3 bases and J by 11 bases, with 17 bases between. Per the germline V gene, CDR1 is MNHGY and CDR2 is SVAAGI. The CDR3 contains 14 residues. The CDR3 DNA follows: TGTGCCAGCAGTTACCGATACGAGCCGGGGGCCCAGCATTTT. Translation gives CASSYRYEPGAQHF.